The clone carrying this T cell receptor (beta chain) appeared many times. The sample belongs to a study of regulatory T cells in long-lasting Graves disease. For TCR beta, libraries came from iRepertoire HTBI primers and Arm-PCR of CDR3 regions. One entry per CDR3 protein, called by TCRdb with MiXCR from the multiplex PCR reads. The sample lists a few hundred thousand distinct CDR3 sequences; over 15% were seen once. The time point: newly diagnosed GD, antithyroid drugs for less than 3 months. PBMCs were the source of the RNA used for TCR sequencing. CDR1 is SNHLY and CDR2 is FYNNEI in the germline V gene. The germline V and J ends were trimmed by 3 bases and 5 bases, with 2 bases remaining between them. CDR3 length: 12 residues. These data were also reused for a study on T cells in Graves' hyperthyroidism and ophthalmopathy.

This sequence originates from a man between 40 and 49 years old with Graves disease. The V and J genes are TRBV2 and TRBJ1-6, with D hard to call. The starting material was peripheral blood mononuclear cells (PBMCs), obtained at new diagnosis, from a patient treated with antithyroid drugs. CDR3 region: CASSDDNSPLHF. CDR3 DNA: TGTGCCAGCAGTGATGATAATTCACCCCTCCACTTT.